The following is a T cell receptor (beta chain) sequence with its context. This specimen comes from a study of blood T cell repertoires in COVID-19. Study at large: COVID-19 samples collected from the United States, Italy and Spain covered acute and convalescent phases. PBMCs, B-cell-depleted T cells, or T cells were the source of the cDNA or gDNA that made up the material.

In the original workflow: Counts of nucleated cells, estimated from reference gene primer amplification, were obtained. TCRdb's copy holds only in-frame clones and misses some; the assay was immunoSEQ multiplex PCR. That table gives V, J and clone size, and the DNA gave D and trimming. The data hold over 120,000 clones, with around nine tenths observed a single time. Trimming removed 6 bases from V and 0 bases from J, with 11 bases in between. The V gene's germline CDR1 is LNHNV and CDR2 YYDKDF (reference sequence). The CDR3 length is 15 residues. Sample: peripheral blood. The chain uses TRBV15 and TRBJ2-2; perhaps TRBD1 as D (5 bases). This sequence originates from a human donor in a cohort sampled during active COVID-19. CDR3: CATSARAANTGELFF. The CDR3 nucleotides are TGTGCCACCAGTGCCAGGGCGGCGAACACCGGGGAGCTGTTTTTT.